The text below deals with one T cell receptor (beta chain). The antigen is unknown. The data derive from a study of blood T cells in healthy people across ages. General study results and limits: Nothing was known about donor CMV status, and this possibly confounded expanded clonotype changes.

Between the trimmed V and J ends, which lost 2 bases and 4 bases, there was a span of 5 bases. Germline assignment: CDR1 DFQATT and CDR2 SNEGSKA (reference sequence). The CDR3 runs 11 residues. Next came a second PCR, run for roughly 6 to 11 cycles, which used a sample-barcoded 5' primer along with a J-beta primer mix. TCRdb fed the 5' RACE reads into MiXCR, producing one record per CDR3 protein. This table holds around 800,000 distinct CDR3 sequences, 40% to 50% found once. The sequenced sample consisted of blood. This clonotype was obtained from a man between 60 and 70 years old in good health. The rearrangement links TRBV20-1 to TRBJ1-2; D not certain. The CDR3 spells CSARQIYGYTF. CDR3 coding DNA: TGCAGTGCTAGACAGATCTATGGCTACACCTTC.